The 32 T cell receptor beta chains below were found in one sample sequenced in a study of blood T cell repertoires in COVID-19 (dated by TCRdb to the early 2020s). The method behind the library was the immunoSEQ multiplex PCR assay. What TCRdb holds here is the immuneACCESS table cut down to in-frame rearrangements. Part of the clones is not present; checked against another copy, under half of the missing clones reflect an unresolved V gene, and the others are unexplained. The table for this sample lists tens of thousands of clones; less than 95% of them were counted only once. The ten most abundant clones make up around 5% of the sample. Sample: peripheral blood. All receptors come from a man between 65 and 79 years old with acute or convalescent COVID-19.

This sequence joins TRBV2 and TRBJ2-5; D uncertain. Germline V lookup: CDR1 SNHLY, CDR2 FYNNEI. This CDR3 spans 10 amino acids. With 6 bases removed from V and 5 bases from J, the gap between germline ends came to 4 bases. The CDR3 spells CASRRETQYF. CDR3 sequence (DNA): TGTGCCAGCAGGCGGGAGACCCAGTACTTC. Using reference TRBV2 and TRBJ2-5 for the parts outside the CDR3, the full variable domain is EPEVTQTPSHQVTQMGQEVILRCVPISNHLYFYWYRQILGQKVEFLVSFYNNEISEKSEIFDDQFSVERPDGSNFTLKIRSTKLEDSAMYFCASRRETQYFGPGTRLLVL.

CDR3 nucleotide sequence: TGTGCCAGCAGTGAACGGACAGGGTCGGGCGAGCAGTACTTC. The encoded protein is CASSERTGSGEQYF. This chain connects TRBV2 to TRBJ2-7, with 8 nucleotides matching TRBD1. Germline CDR1 is SNHLY and CDR2 is FYNNEI. This CDR3 region has 14 residues. J gave up 6 bases and V 2 bases, and 6 bases lay outside the gene matches.

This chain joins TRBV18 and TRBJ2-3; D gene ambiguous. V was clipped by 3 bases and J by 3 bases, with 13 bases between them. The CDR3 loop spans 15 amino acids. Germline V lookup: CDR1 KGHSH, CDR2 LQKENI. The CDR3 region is CASSPRDLFTDTQYF. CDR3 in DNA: TGTGCCAGCTCACCCCGAGACTTATTTACAGATACGCAGTATTTT.

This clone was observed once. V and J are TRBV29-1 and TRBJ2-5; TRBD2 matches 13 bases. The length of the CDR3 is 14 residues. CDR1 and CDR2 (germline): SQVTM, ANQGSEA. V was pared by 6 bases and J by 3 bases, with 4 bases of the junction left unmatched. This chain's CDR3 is CSVPLAGGEETQYF. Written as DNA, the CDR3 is TGCAGCGTCCCACTAGCGGGGGGGGAAGAGACCCAGTACTTC.

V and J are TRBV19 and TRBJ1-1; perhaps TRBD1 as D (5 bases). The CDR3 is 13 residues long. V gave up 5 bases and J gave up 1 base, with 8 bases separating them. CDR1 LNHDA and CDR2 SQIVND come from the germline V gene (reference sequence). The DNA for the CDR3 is TGTGCCAGTAGTTCGGGGGGGAACACTGAAGCTTTCTTT. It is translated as CASSSGGNTEAFF. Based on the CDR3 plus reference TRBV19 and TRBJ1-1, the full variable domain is DGGITQSPKYLFRKEGQNVTLSCEQNLNHDAMYWYRQDPGQGLRLIYYSQIVNDFQKGDIAEGYSVSREKKESFPLTVTSAQKNPTAFYLCASSSGGNTEAFFGQGTRLTVV.

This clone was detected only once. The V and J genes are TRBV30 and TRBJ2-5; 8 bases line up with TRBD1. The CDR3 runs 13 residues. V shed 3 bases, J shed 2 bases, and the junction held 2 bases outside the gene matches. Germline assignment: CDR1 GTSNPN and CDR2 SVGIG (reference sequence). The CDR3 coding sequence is TGTGCCTGGAGCACAGGGGGGCAAGAGACCCAGTACTTC. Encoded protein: CAWSTGGQETQYF.

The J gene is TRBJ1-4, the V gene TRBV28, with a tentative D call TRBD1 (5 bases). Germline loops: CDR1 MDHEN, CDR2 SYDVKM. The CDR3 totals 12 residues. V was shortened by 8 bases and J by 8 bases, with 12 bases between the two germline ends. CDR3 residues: CASQGGEEKLFF. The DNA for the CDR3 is TGTGCCAGCCAGGGAGGAGAGGAAAAACTGTTTTTT.

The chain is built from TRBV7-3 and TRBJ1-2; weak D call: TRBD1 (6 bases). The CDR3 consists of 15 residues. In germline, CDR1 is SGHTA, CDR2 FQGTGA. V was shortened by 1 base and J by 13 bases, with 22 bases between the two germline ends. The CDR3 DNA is TGTGCCAGCAGCTTAAGGGGTACAGGGAGAGGTTCCCTCACCTTC. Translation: CASSLRGTGRGSLTF.

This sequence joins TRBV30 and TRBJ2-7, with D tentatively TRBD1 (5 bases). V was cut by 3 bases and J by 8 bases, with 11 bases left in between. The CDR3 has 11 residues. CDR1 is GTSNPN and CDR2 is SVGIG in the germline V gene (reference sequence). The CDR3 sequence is CAWRGPGQQYF. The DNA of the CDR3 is TGTGCCTGGAGGGGGCCCGGGCAGCAGTACTTC.

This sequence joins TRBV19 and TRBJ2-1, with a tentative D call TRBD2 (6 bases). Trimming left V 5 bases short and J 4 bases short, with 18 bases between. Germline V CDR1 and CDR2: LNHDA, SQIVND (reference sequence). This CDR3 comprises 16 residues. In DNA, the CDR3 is TGTGCCAGTAGTCCCGGGCGGCGGGGAGTTTACAATGAGCAGTTCTTC. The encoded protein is CASSPGRRGVYNEQFF.

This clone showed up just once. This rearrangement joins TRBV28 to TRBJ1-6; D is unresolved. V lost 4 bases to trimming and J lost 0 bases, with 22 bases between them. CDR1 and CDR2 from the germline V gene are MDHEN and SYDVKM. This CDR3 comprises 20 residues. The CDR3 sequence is CASSSLFSGAFDSYNSPLHF. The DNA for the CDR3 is TGTGCCAGCAGTTCCCTTTTCAGCGGAGCCTTTGACTCCTATAATTCACCCCTCCACTTT. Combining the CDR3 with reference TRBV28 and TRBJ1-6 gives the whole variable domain DVKVTQSSRYLVKRTGEKVFLECVQDMDHENMFWYRQDPGLGLRLIYFSYDVKMKEKGDIPEGYSVSREKKERFSLILESASTNQTSMYLCASSSLFSGAFDSYNSPLHFGNGTRLTVT.

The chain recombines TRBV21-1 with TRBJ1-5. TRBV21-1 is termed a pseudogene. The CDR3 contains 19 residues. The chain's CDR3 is CASSKVDRREVWSNQPQHF. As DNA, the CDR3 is TGTGCCAGCAGCAAAGTAGATAGAAGGGAGGTGTGGAGCAATCAGCCCCAGCATTTT.

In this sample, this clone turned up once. CDR3 DNA: TGTGCCACACGTCGGGACAGAGTCACCGGGGAGCTGTTTTTT. The encoded protein is CATRRDRVTGELFF. V gene TRBV15 combines with J gene TRBJ2-2, with 7 bases fitting TRBD1. Germline CDR1 is LNHNV and CDR2 is YYDKDF (reference sequence). With 9 bases clipped from V and 4 bases from J, the junction kept 8 bases outside the gene matches. There are 14 residues in the CDR3.

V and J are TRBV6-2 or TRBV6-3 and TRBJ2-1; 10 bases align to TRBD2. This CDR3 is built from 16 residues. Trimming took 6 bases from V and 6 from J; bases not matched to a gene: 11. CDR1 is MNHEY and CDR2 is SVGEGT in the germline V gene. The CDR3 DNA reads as TGTGCCAGCAGCAGCCCTGAGCGGGGGGGCTCCAATGAGCAGTTCTTC. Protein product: CASSSPERGGSNEQFF.

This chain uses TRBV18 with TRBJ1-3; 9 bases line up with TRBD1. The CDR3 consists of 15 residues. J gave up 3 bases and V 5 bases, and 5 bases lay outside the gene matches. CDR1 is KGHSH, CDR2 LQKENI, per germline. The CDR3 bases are TGTGCCAGCTCATCAGGGACAGGGATTGGAAACACCATATATTTT. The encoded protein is CASSSGTGIGNTIYF.

CDR3 bases: TGTGCCAGCAGCCCGCGAGGGACAGGGCAACGGAATGAGCAGTTCTTC. Residues: CASSPRGTGQRNEQFF. The V and J genes are TRBV7-2 and TRBJ2-1; 9 nucleotides align to TRBD1. Germline-derived CDR1 and CDR2 are SGHTA and FQGNSA. With 5 bases clipped from V and 7 bases from J, the junction kept 12 bases outside the gene matches. This CDR3 is built from 16 residues. Combining the CDR3 with reference TRBV7-2 and TRBJ2-1 gives the whole variable domain GAGVSQSPSNKVTEKGKDVELRCDPISGHTALYWYRQSLGQGLEFLIYFQGNSAPDKSGLPSDRFSAERTGGSVSTLTIQRTQQEDSAVYLCASSPRGTGQRNEQFFGPGTRLTVL.

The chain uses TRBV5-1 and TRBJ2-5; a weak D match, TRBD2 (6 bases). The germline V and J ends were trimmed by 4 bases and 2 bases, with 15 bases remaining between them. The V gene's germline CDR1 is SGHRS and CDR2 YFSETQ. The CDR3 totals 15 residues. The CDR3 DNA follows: TGCGCCAGCAGCCGGGGCGACGCGGGGCAAGAGACCCAGTACTTC. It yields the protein CASSRGDAGQETQYF.

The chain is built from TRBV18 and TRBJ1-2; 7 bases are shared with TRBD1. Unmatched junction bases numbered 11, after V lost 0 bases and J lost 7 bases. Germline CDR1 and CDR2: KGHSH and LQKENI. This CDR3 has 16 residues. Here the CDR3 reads CASSPPSPGTGAGYTF. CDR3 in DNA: TGTGCCAGCTCACCACCGTCTCCTGGAACAGGGGCTGGCTACACCTTC.

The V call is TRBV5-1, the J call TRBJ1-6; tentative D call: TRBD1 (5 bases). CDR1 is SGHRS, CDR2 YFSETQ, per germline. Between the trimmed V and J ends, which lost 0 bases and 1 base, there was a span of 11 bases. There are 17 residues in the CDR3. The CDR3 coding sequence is TGCGCCAGCAGCTTGGCGGCGGGGGAGTCCTATAATTCACCCCTCCACTTT. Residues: CASSLAAGESYNSPLHF.

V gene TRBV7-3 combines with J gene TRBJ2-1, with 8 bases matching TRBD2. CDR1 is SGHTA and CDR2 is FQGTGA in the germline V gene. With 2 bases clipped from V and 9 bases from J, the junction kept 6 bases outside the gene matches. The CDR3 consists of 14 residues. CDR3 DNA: TGTGCCAGCAGCTTAGACGGGAGGGGGATTGAGCAGTTCTTC. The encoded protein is CASSLDGRGIEQFF. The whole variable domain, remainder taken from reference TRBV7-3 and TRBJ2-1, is GAGVSQTPSNKVTEKGKYVELRCDPISGHTALYWYRQSLGQGPEFLIYFQGTGAADDSGLPNDRFFAVRPEGSVSTLKIQRTERGDSAVYLCASSLDGRGIEQFFGPGTRLTVL.

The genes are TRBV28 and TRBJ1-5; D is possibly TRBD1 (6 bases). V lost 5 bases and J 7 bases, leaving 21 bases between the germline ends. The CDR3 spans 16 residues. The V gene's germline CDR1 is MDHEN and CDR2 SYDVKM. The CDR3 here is CASSRDNRELDQPQHF. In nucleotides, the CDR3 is TGTGCCAGCAGTCGAGACAACAGGGAATTGGACCAGCCCCAGCATTTT.

CDR3 residues: CASSPHGGGGEQYF. Here the CDR3 DNA reads TGTGCCAGCAGTCCCCATGGCGGGGGGGGCGAGCAGTACTTC. The chain joins TRBV27 to TRBJ2-7; 9 positions match TRBD2. The CDR3 runs to 14 residues. The V and J ends lost 5 bases and 6 bases, in that order; junction bases with no gene match: 8. Germline-derived CDR1 and CDR2 are MNHEY and SMNVEV (reference sequence).

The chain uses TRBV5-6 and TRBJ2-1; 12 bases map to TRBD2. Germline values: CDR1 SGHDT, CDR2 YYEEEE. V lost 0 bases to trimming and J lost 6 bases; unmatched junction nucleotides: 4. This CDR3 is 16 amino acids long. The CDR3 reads CASSLGLAGASNEQFF. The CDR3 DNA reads TGTGCCAGCAGCTTGGGACTAGCGGGGGCCAGCAATGAGCAGTTCTTC.

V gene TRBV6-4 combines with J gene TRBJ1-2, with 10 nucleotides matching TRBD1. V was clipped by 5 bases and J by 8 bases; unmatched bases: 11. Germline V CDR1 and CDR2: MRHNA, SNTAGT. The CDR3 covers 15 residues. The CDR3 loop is CASSSTAGQGSGYTF. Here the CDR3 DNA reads TGTGCCAGCAGTAGCACTGCGGGACAGGGGAGCGGCTACACCTTC.

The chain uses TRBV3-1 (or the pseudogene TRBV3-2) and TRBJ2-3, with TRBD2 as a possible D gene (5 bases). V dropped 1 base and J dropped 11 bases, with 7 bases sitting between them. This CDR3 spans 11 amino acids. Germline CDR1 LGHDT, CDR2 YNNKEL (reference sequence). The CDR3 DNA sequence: TGTGCCAGCAGCCAAGCGGGGAGGCAGTATTTT. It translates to CASSQAGRQYF.

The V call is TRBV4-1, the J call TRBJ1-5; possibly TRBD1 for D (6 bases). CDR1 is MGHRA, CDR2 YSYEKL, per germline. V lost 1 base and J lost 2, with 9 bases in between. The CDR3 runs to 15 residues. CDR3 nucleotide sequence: TGCGCCAGCAGCCAAGGGACAGTCGGCAATCAGCCCCAGCATTTT. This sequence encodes CASSQGTVGNQPQHF.

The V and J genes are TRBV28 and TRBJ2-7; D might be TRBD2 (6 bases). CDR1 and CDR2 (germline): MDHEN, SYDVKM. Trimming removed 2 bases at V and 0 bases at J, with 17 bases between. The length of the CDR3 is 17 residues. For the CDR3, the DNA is TGTGCCAGCAGTTTAGCCACTAGCCGATTTAACTCCTACGAGCAGTACTTC. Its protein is CASSLATSRFNSYEQYF.

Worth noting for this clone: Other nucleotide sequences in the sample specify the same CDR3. For the CDR3, the DNA is TGTGCCAGCAGCGCTTCAGGGGGCGGCTACACCTTC. It codes for CASSASGGGYTF. The chain employs TRBV9 and TRBJ1-2; 8 bases are shared with TRBD1. Germline CDR1 and CDR2: SGDLS and YYNGEE. Germline trimming cut 3 bases from V and 8 bases from J; bases unmatched to any gene: 3. The CDR3 has 12 residues.

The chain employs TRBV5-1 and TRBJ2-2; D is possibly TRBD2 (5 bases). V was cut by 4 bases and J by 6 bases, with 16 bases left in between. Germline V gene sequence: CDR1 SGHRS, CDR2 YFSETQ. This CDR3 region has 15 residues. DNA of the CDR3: TGCGCCAGCAGCGACGGGCGTTCGGGGTCCGGGGAGCTGTTTTTT. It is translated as CASSDGRSGSGELFF.

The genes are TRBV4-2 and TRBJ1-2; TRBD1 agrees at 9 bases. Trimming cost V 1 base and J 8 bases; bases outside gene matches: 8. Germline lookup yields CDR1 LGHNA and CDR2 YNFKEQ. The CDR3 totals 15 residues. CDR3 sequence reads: CASSQGRTGALGYTF. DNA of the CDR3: TGTGCCAGCAGCCAAGGGAGGACAGGGGCTTTGGGCTACACCTTC.

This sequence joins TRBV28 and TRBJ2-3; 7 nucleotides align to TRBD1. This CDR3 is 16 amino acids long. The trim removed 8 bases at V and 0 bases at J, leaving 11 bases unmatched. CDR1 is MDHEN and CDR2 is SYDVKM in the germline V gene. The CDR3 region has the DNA TGTGCCAGCGGGCGATACAGGGGTTGGAGCACAGATACGCAGTATTTT. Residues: CASGRYRGWSTDTQYF. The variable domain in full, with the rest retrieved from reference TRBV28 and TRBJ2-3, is DVKVTQSSRYLVKRTGEKVFLECVQDMDHENMFWYRQDPGLGLRLIYFSYDVKMKEKGDIPEGYSVSREKKERFSLILESASTNQTSMYLCASGRYRGWSTDTQYFGPGTRLTVL.

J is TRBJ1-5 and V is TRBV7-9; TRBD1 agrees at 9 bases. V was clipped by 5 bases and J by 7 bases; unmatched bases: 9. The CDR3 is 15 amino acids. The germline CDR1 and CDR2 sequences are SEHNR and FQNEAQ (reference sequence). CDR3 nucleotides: TGTGCCAGCAGCCCTCTCGACAGGGGGAGACAGCCCCAGCATTTT. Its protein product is CASSPLDRGRQPQHF.